The 8 T cell receptor beta chains given below trace back to one sample, sequenced in a study of monozygotic twins with cystic fibrosis. TCRdb keeps only in-frame clones here, not all; method: immunoSEQ multiplex PCR. The sample contains about 35,000 clones, just over 65% of which appear only once. Material for sequencing was blood. Receptors were obtained from a girl aged 5-17 years with cystic fibrosis.

A few counts support this clone. The chain links TRBV7-9 to TRBJ1-1; D remains ambiguous. CDR3 length: 13 amino acids. The germline gives CDR1 SEHNR, CDR2 FQNEAQ (reference sequence). Trimming removed 7 bases at V and 7 bases at J, with 16 bases between. In DNA, the CDR3 is TGTGCCAGCACCCCGTGGTGGCAGTTTGAAGCTTTCTTT. It translates to CASTPWWQFEAFF.

This sequence joins TRBV27 and TRBJ2-5; D gene ambiguous. The CDR3 is 15 amino acids. Germline CDR1 is MNHEY and CDR2 is SMNVEV (reference sequence). With 9 bases removed from V and 1 base from J, the gap between germline ends came to 18 bases. CDR3 amino acids: CARAPEPRRQETQYF. The CDR3 DNA reads TGTGCCAGAGCCCCTGAACCGAGACGCCAAGAGACCCAGTACTTC.

CDR3 amino acids: CASTEGFSYEQYV. As DNA, the CDR3 is TGTGCCAGCACCGAGGGTTTCTCCTACGAGCAGTACGTC. This rearrangement joins TRBV7-8 to TRBJ2-7; a possible D gene is TRBD2 (5 bases). The ends were cut back, 7 bases at V and 0 bases at J, with 10 bases in the middle. Germline V gene sequence: CDR1 SGHVS, CDR2 FQNEAQ. CDR3 size: 13 residues.

The V gene is TRBV6-5, the J gene TRBJ1-1, with TRBD1 as a possible D gene (5 bases). V lost 6 bases to trimming and J lost 4 bases, with 12 bases between them. CDR3 length: 13 amino acids. Germline V gene data show CDR1 as MNHEY and CDR2 as SVGAGI. The CDR3 DNA reads as TGTGCCAGCAGCCGACATGGGGCCACTGAAGCTTTCTTT. Protein sequence: CASSRHGATEAFF.

This clone was recorded a few times. The chain employs TRBV28 and TRBJ1-5; 8 bases agree with TRBD1. V shed 9 bases and J 5 bases; nucleotides not matched to a gene: 3. CDR1 is MDHEN, CDR2 SYDVKM, per germline. The CDR3 totals 12 residues. The CDR3 spells CASTGGYQPQHF. CDR3 bases: TGTGCCAGTACAGGGGGATATCAGCCCCAGCATTTT.

J is TRBJ2-2 and V is TRBV30, with D hard to call. This CDR3 comprises 15 residues. V was pared by 5 bases and J by 7 bases, with 20 bases between. Germline V gene sequence: CDR1 GTSNPN, CDR2 SVGIG (reference sequence). CDR3 in amino acids: CAWPTVLWKNGELFF. CDR3 in DNA: TGTGCCTGGCCTACAGTGCTGTGGAAAAACGGGGAGCTGTTTTTT.

The chain is built from TRBV5-4 and TRBJ1-2; TRBD1 is a possible D gene (5 bases). V dropped 3 bases and J dropped 5 bases, with 14 bases sitting between them. Germline V gene lookup returns CDR1 SGHNT and CDR2 YYREEE (reference sequence). CDR3 length equals 14 residues. CDR3 bases: TGTGCCAGCAGCTACAACCGGGGCCTTTATGGCTACACCTTC. Its protein product is CASSYNRGLYGYTF.

The chain is built from TRBV29-1 and TRBJ2-4; TRBD1 might be the D (6 bases). Trimming removed 6 bases at V and 6 bases at J, with 9 bases between. Germline lookup yields CDR1 SQVTM and CDR2 ANQGSEA. This CDR3 has 11 residues. CDR3 sequence: CSVSRGNIQYF. The CDR3 DNA reads as TGCAGCGTCAGCAGGGGAAACATTCAGTACTTC.